A single sample gave rise to the 25 T cell receptor beta chains below, sequenced in a study of cytomegalovirus exposure and HLA in healthy donors (dated by TCRdb to about 2017). The protocol used for the library was the immunoSEQ multiplex PCR assay. For the multiplex PCR, a mixture combining 60 forward primers for TCR Vbeta segments and 13 reverse primers for TCR Jbeta segments was used. TCRdb stores this immuneACCESS table with in-frame sequences only. Part of the clones is absent; in the studies checked, under half of the shortfall reflects unresolved V genes, and no reason is known for the rest. The table of this sample itemizes about 130,000 clones. Of the sample, less than 2% falls within the top ten clones. The sequenced sample consisted of PBMCs. Receptors were obtained from a man aged 18 to 35 in good health and CMV-seronegative.

The chain has TRBV12-5 and TRBJ2-2; TRBD2 matches 10 bases. Trimming removed 8 bases from V and 5 bases from J; junction bases left unmatched: 5. The CDR3 is 14 amino acids. Germline loops: CDR1 LGHNT, CDR2 FRNRAP. As DNA, the CDR3 is TGTGCTAGTTCAACTAGCGGGACTACCGGGGAGCTGTTTTTT. It yields the protein CASSTSGTTGELFF.

The rearrangement uses TRBV4-1 and TRBJ2-7, with no clear D. Trimming pared 6 bases from V and 3 bases from J, leaving 15 bases between. CDR1 is MGHRA, CDR2 YSYEKL, per germline. The CDR3 has 14 residues. DNA of the CDR3: TGCGCCAGCAGTTTTGGGCCCTCCGACTACGAGCAGTACTTC. It translates to CASSFGPSDYEQYF.

The rearrangement links TRBV6-6 to TRBJ1-1; D not certain. V lost 5 bases to trimming and J lost 9 bases, with 22 bases between them. Germline CDR1 and CDR2: MNHNY and SVGAGI (reference sequence). The CDR3 has 15 residues. CDR3 amino acids: CASSPPWTHGSKAFF. CDR3 nucleotide sequence: TGTGCCAGCAGTCCACCCTGGACTCACGGCTCGAAAGCTTTCTTT.

This chain uses TRBV19 with TRBJ1-2; a weak D match, TRBD1 (5 bases). The V and J ends lost 3 bases and 4 bases respectively, with 12 bases between them. Per the germline V gene, CDR1 is LNHDA and CDR2 is SQIVND (reference sequence). The CDR3 is made up of 14 amino acids. The CDR3 DNA reads as TGTGCCAGTAGTATTCCGGGGGTGCTCTATGGCTACACCTTC. Translation gives CASSIPGVLYGYTF.

The chain has TRBV19 and TRBJ2-7, with D perhaps TRBD2 (5 bases). This CDR3 comprises 14 residues. Trimming removed 5 bases at V and 5 bases at J, with 16 bases between. CDR1 is LNHDA and CDR2 is SQIVND in the germline V gene (reference sequence). The CDR3 sequence is CASSVGSGFDEQYF. The CDR3 DNA follows: TGTGCCAGTAGTGTTGGGTCGGGGTTCGACGAGCAGTACTTC. The entire variable domain, with the rest obtained from reference TRBV19 and TRBJ2-7, is as follows: DGGITQSPKYLFRKEGQNVTLSCEQNLNHDAMYWYRQDPGQGLRLIYYSQIVNDFQKGDIAEGYSVSREKKESFPLTVTSAQKNPTAFYLCASSVGSGFDEQYFGPGTRLTVT.

This chain joins TRBV4-3 and TRBJ1-1; the match to TRBD1 covers 9 bases. The CDR3 totals 15 residues. With V trimmed by 4 bases and J by 0 bases, 3 bases remained unmatched. Germline loops: CDR1 LGHNA, CDR2 YSLEER. The CDR3 bases are TGCGCCAGCAGCCGGGACAGGGCCTTGAACACTGAAGCTTTCTTT. Translating it yields CASSRDRALNTEAFF.

This sequence joins TRBV29-1 and TRBJ1-1; a weak D match, TRBD1 (6 bases). The CDR3 is made up of 13 amino acids. The germline V and J ends were trimmed by 5 bases and 2 bases, with 12 bases remaining between them. CDR1 and CDR2 from the germline V gene are SQVTM and ANQGSEA. This CDR3 is CSVTGTINTEAFF. The CDR3 bases are TGCAGCGTTACTGGGACAATTAACACTGAAGCTTTCTTT.

The chain combines TRBV27 with TRBJ1-1; 7 bases are a match to TRBD1. Per the germline V gene, CDR1 is MNHEY and CDR2 is SMNVEV (reference sequence). The CDR3 totals 14 residues. Losses at the gene ends were 2 bases for V and 4 bases for J; bases not matched to a gene: 4. CDR3 DNA sequence: TGTGCCAGCAGTTTAAGAGAGGGGGCCACTGAAGCTTTCTTT. Its protein is CASSLREGATEAFF.

This chain joins TRBV25-1 and TRBJ2-1; 7 positions match TRBD1. Germline V gene lookup returns CDR1 MGHDK and CDR2 SYGVNS. The ends lost 3 bases at V and 7 bases at J; junction bases unmatched: 15. There are 17 residues in the CDR3. The CDR3 region is CASSDPFQGVLWNEQFF. CDR3 sequence (DNA): TGTGCCAGCAGTGACCCCTTTCAGGGGGTTTTGTGGAATGAGCAGTTCTTC.

The chain carries TRBV2 and TRBJ2-1; a weak D match, TRBD1 (6 bases). This CDR3 spans 15 amino acids. The germline V gene has CDR1 SNHLY and CDR2 FYNNEI. V was clipped by 6 bases and J by 7 bases, with 19 bases between them. CDR3 coding DNA: TGTGCCAGCAGGCAGGGGCTTTCTTATCGGAATGAGCAGTTCTTC. It yields the protein CASRQGLSYRNEQFF.

V is TRBV4-3 and J is TRBJ2-2; 7 bases agree with TRBD1. With V trimmed by 3 bases and J by 6 bases, 7 bases remained unmatched. CDR1 and CDR2 (germline): LGHNA, YSLEER. The CDR3 totals 15 residues. The DNA for the CDR3 is TGCGCCAGCAGCCACGACAGGGAGTGGCCCGGGGAGCTGTTTTTT. Protein sequence: CASSHDREWPGELFF.

The V and J genes are TRBV6-1 and TRBJ1-1; 7 positions match TRBD1. The CDR3 is 13 residues long. V dropped 1 base and J dropped 4; count of bases not matched to a gene: 0. Germline V gene data show CDR1 as MNHNS and CDR2 as SASEGT. This CDR3 is CASSEGQGTEAFF. For the CDR3, the DNA is TGTGCCAGCAGTGAAGGACAGGGCACTGAAGCTTTCTTT.

This chain links TRBV6-1 with TRBJ1-4, with D possibly TRBD1 on 6 matching bases. Trimming took 4 bases from V and 7 from J, leaving 13 bases between them. The CDR3 extends over 14 amino acids. Germline V gene data show CDR1 as MNHNS and CDR2 as SASEGT. The CDR3: CASSVGQSVEKLFF. The DNA for the CDR3 is TGTGCCAGCAGTGTTGGACAGTCAGTTGAAAAACTGTTTTTT.

J is TRBJ2-7 and V is TRBV27; possibly TRBD2 for D (6 bases). The CDR3 contains 14 residues. In germline, CDR1 is MNHEY, CDR2 SMNVEV (reference sequence). The germline V and J ends were trimmed by 0 bases and 5 bases, with 11 bases remaining between them. The CDR3 is CASSLSLPSDEQYF. The CDR3, as DNA: TGTGCCAGCAGTTTATCGCTCCCTAGCGACGAGCAGTACTTC.

The chain is built from TRBV9 and TRBJ2-3; 8 positions match TRBD2. The CDR3 runs to 18 residues. Germline V gives CDR1 SGDLS, CDR2 YYNGEE. The ends lost 0 bases at V and 3 bases at J; junction bases unmatched: 12. The CDR3 nucleotides read TGTGCCAGCAGCGTAGGTCGGAGTAGCGGGAAATATACAGATACGCAGTATTTT. Protein product: CASSVGRSSGKYTDTQYF.

The chain has TRBV6-6 and TRBJ1-3; no clear D. The V and J ends lost 1 base and 0 bases respectively, with 10 bases between them. This CDR3 is 16 amino acids long. Germline CDR1 and CDR2: MNHNY and SVGAGI (reference sequence). The chain's CDR3 is CASSYYTAYSGNTIYF. In DNA, the CDR3 is TGTGCCAGCAGTTACTATACAGCCTACTCTGGAAACACCATATATTTT.

This sequence joins TRBV10-3 and TRBJ1-6, with TRBD1 matching over 10 bases. The CDR3 contains 14 residues. Germline V gives CDR1 ENHRY, CDR2 SYGVKD. The V and J ends lost 10 bases and 9 bases, in that order; junction bases with no gene match: 9. Here the CDR3 reads CATNQGQGTSPLHF. CDR3 nucleotide sequence: TGTGCCACCAACCAGGGACAGGGGACTTCACCCCTCCACTTT.

The chain has TRBV29-1 and TRBJ1-2, with 8 bases lining up with TRBD1. Germline loops: CDR1 SQVTM, CDR2 ANQGSEA. The CDR3 has 14 amino acids. Trimming cost V 4 bases and J 7 bases; bases outside gene matches: 11. CDR3 region: CSVAGPDRGSGYTF. The CDR3 bases are TGCAGCGTTGCCGGTCCCGACAGGGGATCTGGCTACACCTTC.

The rearrangement joins TRBV29-1 to TRBJ2-1; D is undetermined. Germline CDR1 SQVTM, CDR2 ANQGSEA. The CDR3 runs to 14 residues. V lost 8 bases to trimming and J lost 6 bases, with 20 bases between them. CDR3 region: CSFPKLATVNEQFF. The CDR3, as DNA: TGCAGCTTCCCGAAGTTAGCTACGGTCAATGAGCAGTTCTTC.

The chain links TRBV11-2 to TRBJ1-1; TRBD1 matches 8 bases. The CDR3 runs to 18 residues. V shed 2 bases and J 4 bases; nucleotides not matched to a gene: 15. The V gene's germline CDR1 is SGHAT and CDR2 FQNNGV. CDR3 in amino acids: CASSLPIPGGAEFTEAFF. CDR3 DNA: TGTGCCAGCAGCTTACCCATCCCAGGGGGCGCGGAGTTCACTGAAGCTTTCTTT. The whole variable domain, filled in from reference TRBV11-2 and TRBJ1-1, reads EAGVAQSPRYKIIEKRQSVAFWCNPISGHATLYWYQQILGQGPKLLIQFQNNGVVDDSQLPKDRFSAERLKGVDSTLKIQPAKLEDSAVYLCASSLPIPGGAEFTEAFFGQGTRLTVV.

This rearrangement joins TRBV27 to TRBJ2-5, with 9 bases matching TRBD1. The trim removed 0 bases at V and 7 bases at J, leaving 12 bases unmatched. The CDR3 length is 17 residues. Germline CDR1 is MNHEY and CDR2 is SMNVEV (reference sequence). This CDR3 is CASSLSFLRDRERTQYF. CDR3 nucleotide sequence: TGTGCCAGCAGTTTATCGTTCCTCCGGGACAGGGAGAGGACCCAGTACTTC.

The chain recombines TRBV4-3 with TRBJ1-6; D is unclear. Germline-derived CDR1 and CDR2 are LGHNA and YSLEER. The CDR3 totals 16 residues. V was cut by 0 bases and J by 6 bases, with 12 bases left in between. CDR3 coding DNA: TGCGCCAGCAGCCAAGATCACCGGGGTGGTAATTCACCCCTCCACTTT. Translation: CASSQDHRGGNSPLHF.

The chain couples TRBV28 to TRBJ2-2, with D possibly matching TRBD1 (6 bases). V was shortened by 3 bases and J by 1 base, with 18 bases between the two germline ends. Germline assignment: CDR1 MDHEN and CDR2 SYDVKM. CDR3 size: 18 residues. The DNA of the CDR3 is TGTGCCAGCAGTTTCTATACAGGGAATATGCTGAACACCGGGGAGCTGTTTTTT. Translation gives CASSFYTGNMLNTGELFF.

This chain joins TRBV6-1 and TRBJ1-1; D is perhaps TRBD1 (5 bases). The CDR3 consists of 14 residues. Trimming left V 2 bases short and J 1 base short, with 8 bases between. The germline V gene has CDR1 MNHNS and CDR2 SASEGT. The CDR3 DNA reads as TGTGCCAGCAGTGAAAGGGGAACGAACACTGAAGCTTTCTTT. Translated, it gives CASSERGTNTEAFF.

The chain combines TRBV28 with TRBJ2-7; 9 bases map to TRBD1. The J segment lost 5 bases and the V segment lost 5 bases, leaving 10 bases of the junction unmatched. The CDR3 spans 15 residues. From germline, CDR1 is MDHEN and CDR2 SYDVKM. Written as DNA, the CDR3 is TGTGCCAGCAGTGTCTGGGGGGACAGGGACGACGAGCAGTACTTC. Protein: CASSVWGDRDDEQYF.